The 4 T cell receptor beta chains below were found in one sample sequenced in a study of blood T cell repertoires in COVID-19. Sequencing used immunoSEQ multiplex PCR; TCRdb keeps in-frame clones, though not all of them. The sample has around 100,000 clones; roughly nine tenths are singletons. What was sequenced was peripheral blood. These receptors were collected from a woman aged 80 or over in a cohort sampled during active COVID-19.

The V gene is TRBV7-8, the J gene TRBJ2-7; 7 bases fit TRBD2. The CDR3 is 14 amino acids. The V and J ends lost 1 base and 4 bases, in that order; junction bases with no gene match: 4. The germline CDR1 and CDR2 sequences are SGHVS and FQNEAQ. This chain's CDR3 is CASSLGLARYEQYF. The CDR3 coding sequence is TGTGCCAGCAGCTTAGGACTAGCAAGGTACGAGCAGTACTTC.

V gene TRBV5-1 combines with J gene TRBJ2-1; TRBD2 matches 9 bases. The germline V gene encodes CDR1 SGHRS and CDR2 YFSETQ. V was clipped by 3 bases and J by 7 bases; unmatched bases: 17. This CDR3 region has 18 residues. CDR3 in DNA: TGCGCCAGCAGCTCCATACCGGGACTAGCAGGGGGGACGAATGAGCAGTTCTTC. Protein sequence: CASSSIPGLAGGTNEQFF. Together with reference TRBV5-1 and TRBJ2-1, the CDR3 gives the full variable domain: KAGVTQTPRYLIKTRGQQVTLSCSPISGHRSVSWYQQTPGQGLQFLFEYFSETQRNKGNFPGRFSGRQFSNSRSEMNVSTLELGDSALYLCASSSIPGLAGGTNEQFFGPGTRLTVL.

This clone occurred once. The chain uses TRBV6-4 and TRBJ2-7; TRBD2 agrees at 10 bases. This CDR3 is built from 14 residues. Germline CDR1 is MRHNA and CDR2 is SNTAGT. V was clipped by 6 bases and J by 2 bases; unmatched bases: 4. This CDR3 reads CASSVLAGAYEQYF. The CDR3 bases are TGTGCCAGCAGCGTTCTAGCGGGGGCCTACGAGCAGTACTTC.

V gene TRBV11-2 combines with J gene TRBJ2-1; 11 bases fit TRBD2. The V and J ends lost 5 bases and 5 bases, in that order; junction bases with no gene match: 5. This CDR3 region has 15 residues. CDR1 is SGHAT and CDR2 is FQNNGV in the germline V gene. CDR3: CASSRLSGRDNEQFF. CDR3 bases: TGTGCCAGCAGCCGCCTTAGCGGGAGGGACAATGAGCAGTTCTTC.